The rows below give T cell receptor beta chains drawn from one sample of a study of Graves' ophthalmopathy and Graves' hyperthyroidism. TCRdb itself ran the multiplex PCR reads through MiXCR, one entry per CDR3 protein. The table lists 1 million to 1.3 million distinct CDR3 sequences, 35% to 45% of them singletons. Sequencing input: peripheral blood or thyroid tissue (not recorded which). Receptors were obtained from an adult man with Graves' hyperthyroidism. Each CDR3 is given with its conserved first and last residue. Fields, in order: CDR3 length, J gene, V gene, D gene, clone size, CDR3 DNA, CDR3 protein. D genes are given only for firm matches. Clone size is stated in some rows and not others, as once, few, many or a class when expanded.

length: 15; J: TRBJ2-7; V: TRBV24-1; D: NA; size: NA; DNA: TGTGCCACCAGTGATTTGAAAGGGAATCCCTACGAGCAGTACTTC; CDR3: CATSDLKGNPYEQYF
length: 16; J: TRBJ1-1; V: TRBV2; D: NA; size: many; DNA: TGTGCCAGAGAGGACAGTGCCGTAGGGGTGAACACTGAAGCTTTCTTT; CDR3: CAREDSAVGVNTEAFF
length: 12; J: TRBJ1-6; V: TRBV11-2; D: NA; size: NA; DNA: TGTGCCAGCAGCTTATCGGGGCCGCTCTTCCACTTT; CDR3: CASSLSGPLFHF
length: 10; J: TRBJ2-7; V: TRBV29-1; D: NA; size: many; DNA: TGCAGCGTTCTCGGGAACGAGCAGTACTTC; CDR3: CSVLGNEQYF
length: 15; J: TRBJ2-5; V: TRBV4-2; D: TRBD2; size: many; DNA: TGTGCCAGCAGCCAAGTCTCTAGCGGTGCTGGGACCCAGTACTTC; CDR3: CASSQVSSGAGTQYF
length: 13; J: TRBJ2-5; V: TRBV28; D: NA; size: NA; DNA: TGTGCCAGCAGTTTCGCCGTGACCGAGACCCAGTACTTC; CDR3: CASSFAVTETQYF
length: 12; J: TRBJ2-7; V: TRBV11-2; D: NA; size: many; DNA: TGTGCCAGCAGCCCGGGGGCAGGCGAGCAGTACTTC; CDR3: CASSPGAGEQYF
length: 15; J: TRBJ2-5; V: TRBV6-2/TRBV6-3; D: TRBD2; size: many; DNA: TGTGCCAGCAGTTGGACTAGCGGGGGGGCGGAGACCCAGTACTTC; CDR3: CASSWTSGGAETQYF
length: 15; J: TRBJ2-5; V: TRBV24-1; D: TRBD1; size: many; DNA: TGTGCCACCAGTCACCGCGGGACAGGGCAAGAGACCCAGTACTTC; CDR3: CATSHRGTGQETQYF
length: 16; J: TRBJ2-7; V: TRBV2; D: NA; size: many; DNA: TGTGCCAGCAGCGGACCCAGTGGGGGCGTTATTCACGAGCAGTACTTC; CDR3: CASSGPSGGVIHEQYF
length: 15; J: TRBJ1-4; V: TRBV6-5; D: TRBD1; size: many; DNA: TGTGCCAGCAGTTACGACGGGACAGGGAATGAAAAACTGTTTTTT; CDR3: CASSYDGTGNEKLFF
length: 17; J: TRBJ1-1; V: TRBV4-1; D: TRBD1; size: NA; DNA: TGCGCCAGCAGCCCAGAATCGTGGGACAGGCTAAACACTGAAGCTTTCTTT; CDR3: CASSPESWDRLNTEAFF
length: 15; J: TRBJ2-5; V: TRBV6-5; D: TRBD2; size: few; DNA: TGTGCCAGCAGAAGTGTCCTAGCGGGCCAAGAGACCCAGTACTTC; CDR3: CASRSVLAGQETQYF
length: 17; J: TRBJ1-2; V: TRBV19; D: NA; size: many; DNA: TGTGCCAGTAGTAATGCTGGGGCCAAAGCGGGAGACTATGGCTACACCTTC; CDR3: CASSNAGAKAGDYGYTF
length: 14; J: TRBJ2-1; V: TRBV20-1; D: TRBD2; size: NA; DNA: TGCAGTGGGGGGAGGGACGGAGCATACAATGAGCAGTTCTTC; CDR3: CSGGRDGAYNEQFF
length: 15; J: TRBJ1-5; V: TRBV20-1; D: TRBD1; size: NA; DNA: TGCAGTGATAACCAACCGGGACAGGGCAACCAGCCCCAGCATTTT; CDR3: CSDNQPGQGNQPQHF
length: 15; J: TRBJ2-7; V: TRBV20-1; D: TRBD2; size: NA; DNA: TGCAGTGCACTAGGCTACGGGACTAGCGGGTACGAGCAGTACTTC; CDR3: CSALGYGTSGYEQYF
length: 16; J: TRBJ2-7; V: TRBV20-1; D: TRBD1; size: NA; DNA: TGCAGTGCCAGCCTTAACCAGGGGACAGGGGGCAACGAGCAGTACTTC; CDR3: CSASLNQGTGGNEQYF
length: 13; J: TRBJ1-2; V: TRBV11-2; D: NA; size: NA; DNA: TGTGCCAGCAGCCAACGGGGAGAGTATGGCTACACCTTC; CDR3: CASSQRGEYGYTF
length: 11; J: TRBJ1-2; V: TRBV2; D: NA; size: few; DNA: TGTGCCAGCAGTGGGACAGAAGGCTACACCTTC; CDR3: CASSGTEGYTF
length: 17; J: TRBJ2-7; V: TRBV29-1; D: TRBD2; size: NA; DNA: TGCAGCGTAGGACTAGCGGGAGTTGTTGAAGACTACAATGAGCAGTACTTC; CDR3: CSVGLAGVVEDYNEQYF
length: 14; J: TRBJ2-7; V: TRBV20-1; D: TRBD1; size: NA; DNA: TGCAGTCGAGAGGGGGCAGACTTAACCTACGAGCAGTACTTC; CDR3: CSREGADLTYEQYF
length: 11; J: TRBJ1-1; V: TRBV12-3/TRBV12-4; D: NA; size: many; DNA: TGTGCCAGCACCTTTACCCGCGGGACTTTCTTT; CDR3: CASTFTRGTFF
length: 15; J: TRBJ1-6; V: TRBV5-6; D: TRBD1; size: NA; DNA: TGTGCCAGCAGCTCCCTGACAGGGGGCGACTCACCCCTCCACTTT; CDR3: CASSSLTGGDSPLHF
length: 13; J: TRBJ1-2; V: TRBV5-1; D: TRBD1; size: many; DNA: TGCGCCAGCGGAAAACAGGGGAGTGAAGGCTACACCTTC; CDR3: CASGKQGSEGYTF
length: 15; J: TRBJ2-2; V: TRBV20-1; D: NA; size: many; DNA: TGCAGTGCTAGAAGGGTTCGCGGGCGAACCGGGGAGCTGTTTTTT; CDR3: CSARRVRGRTGELFF
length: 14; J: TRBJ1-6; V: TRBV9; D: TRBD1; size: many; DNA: TGTGCCAGTTCACAGGGGGCAGATAATTCACCCCTCCACTTT; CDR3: CASSQGADNSPLHF
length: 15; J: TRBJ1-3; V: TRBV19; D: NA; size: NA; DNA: TGTGCCAGTATCCCGGGACCGATCTCTGGAAACACCATATATTTT; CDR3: CASIPGPISGNTIYF
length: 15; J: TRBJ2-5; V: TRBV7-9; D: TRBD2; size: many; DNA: TGTGCCAGCAGCCGCCCAGCGGGAGGGCAGGAGACCCAGTACTTC; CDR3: CASSRPAGGQETQYF
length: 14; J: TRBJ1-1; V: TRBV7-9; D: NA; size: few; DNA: TGTGCCAGCAGGTTGCCGCCGGGGAACACTGAAGCTTTCTTT; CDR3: CASRLPPGNTEAFF
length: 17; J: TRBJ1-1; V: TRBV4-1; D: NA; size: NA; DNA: TGCGCCAGCAGCCAAAAAGAGGCCCTGATATTTCACACTGAAGCTTTCTTT; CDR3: CASSQKEALIFHTEAFF
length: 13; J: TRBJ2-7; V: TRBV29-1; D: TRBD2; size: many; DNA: TGCAGCTACCGGGGGGGCGGCTCGGTCGAGCAGTACTTC; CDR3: CSYRGGGSVEQYF
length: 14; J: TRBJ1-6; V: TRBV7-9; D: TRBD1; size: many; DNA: TGTGCCAGCAACATGGGACAGTCGAATTCACCCCTCCACTTT; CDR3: CASNMGQSNSPLHF
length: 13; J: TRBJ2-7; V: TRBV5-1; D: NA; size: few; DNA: TGCGCCAGCAGCGTCAACAGGGTCCACGAGCAGTACTTC; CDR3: CASSVNRVHEQYF
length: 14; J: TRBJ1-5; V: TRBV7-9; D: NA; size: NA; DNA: TGTGCCTCAAGCTTAGATAAGGGCAATCAGCCCCAGCATTTT; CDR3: CASSLDKGNQPQHF
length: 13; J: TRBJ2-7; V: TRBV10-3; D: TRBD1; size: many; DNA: TGTGCCATCAAGACAGGGGAGGTGTACGAGCAGTACTTC; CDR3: CAIKTGEVYEQYF
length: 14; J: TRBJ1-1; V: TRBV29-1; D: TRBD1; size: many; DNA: TGCAGCGTAGCCCGGACAGGTCTCGCTTACAAAGCTTTCTTT; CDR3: CSVARTGLAYKAFF
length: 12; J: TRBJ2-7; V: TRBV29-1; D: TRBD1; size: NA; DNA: TGCAGCGGGTCGGGACAGGCGTCCGAGCAGTACTTC; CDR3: CSGSGQASEQYF
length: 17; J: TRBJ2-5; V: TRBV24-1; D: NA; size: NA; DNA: TGTGCCACCAGTGATCCATCTCAGGGGGGAAACAATCAGCCCCAGTACTTC; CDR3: CATSDPSQGGNNQPQYF
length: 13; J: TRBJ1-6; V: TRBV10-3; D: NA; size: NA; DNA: TGTGCCATCAGTGAGGGGGCAGACTCACCCCTCCACTTT; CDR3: CAISEGADSPLHF
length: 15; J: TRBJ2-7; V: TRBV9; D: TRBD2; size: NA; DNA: TGTGCCTGCAGTGCCGGCGGGGGGGACATCTACGAGCAGTACTTC; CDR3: CACSAGGGDIYEQYF
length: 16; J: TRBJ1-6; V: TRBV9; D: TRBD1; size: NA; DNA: TGTGCCAGCAGCGTAAGCCGGGACAGGTTTAATTCACCCCTCCACTTT; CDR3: CASSVSRDRFNSPLHF
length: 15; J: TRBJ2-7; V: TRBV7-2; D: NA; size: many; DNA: TGTGCCAGCAGCTTTAGTGGCGGGGTAGGGTACGAGCAGTACTTC; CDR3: CASSFSGGVGYEQYF
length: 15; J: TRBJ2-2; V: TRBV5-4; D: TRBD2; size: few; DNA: TGTGCCAGCAGCTTGAATAGCGGGAGTAGCGGGGAGCTGTTTTTT; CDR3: CASSLNSGSSGELFF
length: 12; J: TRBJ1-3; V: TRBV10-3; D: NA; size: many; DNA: TGTGCCGTCGGACAGCCTGGAAACACCATATATTTT; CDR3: CAVGQPGNTIYF
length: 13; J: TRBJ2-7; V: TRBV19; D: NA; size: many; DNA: TGTGCCAGTAGTGTCTATGGCTCCTACGAGCAGTACTTC; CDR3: CASSVYGSYEQYF
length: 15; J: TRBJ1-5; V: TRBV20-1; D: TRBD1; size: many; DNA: TGCAGTTACCTCACAGGGGATCAAAGCAATCAGCCCCAGCATTTT; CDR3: CSYLTGDQSNQPQHF
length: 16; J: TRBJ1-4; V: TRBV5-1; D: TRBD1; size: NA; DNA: TGCGCCAGCAGCTTGGTTCAGGGGGGAGCTAATGAAAAACTGTTTTTT; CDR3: CASSLVQGGANEKLFF
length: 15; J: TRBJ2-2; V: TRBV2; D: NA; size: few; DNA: TGTGCCAGCAGTGGGCCGCGCGCGAACACCGGGGAGCTGTTTTTT; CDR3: CASSGPRANTGELFF